The source of this T cell receptor (beta chain) is a study of identifying expanded T cells in peripheral blood. TCRdb's table, derived via immunoSEQ multiplex PCR, lists solely in-frame clones and lacks some. Of 91,000 or so clones in the sample, about nine tenths were seen once. Comments on this clone: Its antigen is still unknown.

Collection occurred without any documented infections or immune events in donors. Overall study findings and caveats: Approximately 1.1 clones differed between technical replicates, versus around 15 and 18 over time. Variance in clone template counts between approximately 2-week samples significantly increased with total template count across all healthy donors.

Sequenced material: blood. The source is a person between 18 and 75 years old in good health.

In nucleotides, the CDR3 is TGTGCCAGCAGTTTAAACCCCATTACGGACTATACCACAGATACGCAGTATTTT. It specifies CASSLNPITDYTTDTQYF. The chain has TRBV27 and TRBJ2-3; the D gene is possibly TRBD2 (6 bases). The CDR3 extends over 18 amino acids. CDR1 is MNHEY and CDR2 is SMNVEV in the germline V gene (reference sequence). V lost 2 bases and J 2 bases, leaving 20 bases between the germline ends.